Presented here are 15 T cell receptor beta chains from one specimen sequenced in a study of blood T cell repertoires in COVID-19. The method was immunoSEQ multiplex PCR; TCRdb's version includes in-frame clones alone and lacks a portion of them. The table lists a few hundred thousand clones, roughly 89% of them singletons. The source material was PBMCs or T cells enriched from blood (not recorded which). These receptors all come from a woman aged 40 to 49 who had recovered from COVID-19.

The chain carries TRBV5-1 and TRBJ1-6, with D hard to call. This CDR3 is 14 amino acids long. Trimming stripped 2 bases from V and 6 bases from J, with 9 bases between. Germline CDR1 is SGHRS and CDR2 is YFSETQ. DNA for the CDR3: TGCGCCAGCAGCTTCCGACAAACTAATTCACCCCTCCACTTT. This translates into CASSFRQTNSPLHF.

The genes are TRBV28 and TRBJ2-4, with a possible D match to TRBD1 (7 bases). Germline lookup yields CDR1 MDHEN and CDR2 SYDVKM. V gave up 2 bases and J gave up 9 bases, with 14 bases separating them. CDR3 length: 14 residues. For the CDR3, the DNA is TGTGCCAGCAGTTTAGGGACCCAGGGGGGCATTCAGTACTTC. It specifies CASSLGTQGGIQYF. Combining the CDR3 with reference TRBV28 and TRBJ2-4 gives the whole variable domain DVKVTQSSRYLVKRTGEKVFLECVQDMDHENMFWYRQDPGLGLRLIYFSYDVKMKEKGDIPEGYSVSREKKERFSLILESASTNQTSMYLCASSLGTQGGIQYFGAGTRLSVL.

The V and J genes are TRBV19 and TRBJ1-5; D is perhaps TRBD1 (6 bases). Germline CDR1 LNHDA, CDR2 SQIVND (reference sequence). Trimming cost V 3 bases and J 6 bases, with 9 bases left between them. This CDR3 has 13 amino acids. The CDR3 DNA sequence: TGTGCCAGTAGTATCAGGGGAGCTCAGCCCCAGCATTTT. This codes for CASSIRGAQPQHF.

The rearrangement links TRBV29-1 to TRBJ2-3, with TRBD1 matching over 7 bases. The V segment lost 4 bases and the J segment 2 bases; nucleotides outside the gene matches: 3. The germline V gene has CDR1 SQVTM and CDR2 ANQGSEA. The CDR3 totals 13 residues. The CDR3 nucleotides are TGCAGCGTTGTGGGACAGTCCACAGATACGCAGTATTTT. This gives the protein CSVVGQSTDTQYF.

V usage is TRBV7-9 and J usage is TRBJ1-4; D gene unclear. V lost 0 bases and J 5 bases, leaving 7 bases between the germline ends. The CDR3 runs 14 residues. Per the germline V gene, CDR1 is SEHNR and CDR2 is FQNEAQ (reference sequence). For the CDR3, the DNA is TGTGCCAGCAGCTTAGCACAGTGGAATGAAAAACTGTTTTTT. This translates into CASSLAQWNEKLFF.

The rearrangement links TRBV28 to TRBJ2-1, with TRBD1 as a possible D gene (5 bases). The CDR3 consists of 13 residues. Deletions cut 2 bases from V and 7 bases from J, with 9 bases between. The germline CDR1 and CDR2 sequences are MDHEN and SYDVKM. The DNA of the CDR3 is TGTGCCAGCAGTTTAGTGACAGAGAATGAGCAGTTCTTC. This gives the protein CASSLVTENEQFF.

The chain is built from TRBV5-1 and TRBJ1-2; the D gene is possibly TRBD1 (6 bases). The CDR3 extends over 14 amino acids. V lost 4 bases to trimming and J lost 4 bases, with 14 bases between them. Germline-derived CDR1 and CDR2 are SGHRS and YFSETQ. CDR3 region: CASSPMDSIYGYTF. CDR3 DNA: TGCGCCAGCAGCCCGATGGACAGTATCTATGGCTACACCTTC. The full variable domain, with the rest looked up from reference TRBV5-1 and TRBJ1-2, is KAGVTQTPRYLIKTRGQQVTLSCSPISGHRSVSWYQQTPGQGLQFLFEYFSETQRNKGNFPGRFSGRQFSNSRSEMNVSTLELGDSALYLCASSPMDSIYGYTFGSGTRLTVV.

This rearrangement joins TRBV18 to TRBJ2-7; 9 bases align to TRBD1. Per germline, CDR1 KGHSH and CDR2 LQKENI. Trimming took 4 bases from V and 2 from J; bases not matched to a gene: 9. The CDR3 is 16 residues long. The CDR3 DNA sequence: TGTGCCAGCTCACTCGCCGGGACAGGGAGCGCCTACGAGCAGTACTTC. Translating it yields CASSLAGTGSAYEQYF. Drawing the rest from reference TRBV18 and TRBJ2-7, the complete variable domain is NAGVMQNPRHLVRRRGQEARLRCSPMKGHSHVYWYRQLPEEGLKFMVYLQKENIIDESGMPKERFSAEFPKEGPSILRIQQVVRGDSAAYFCASSLAGTGSAYEQYFGPGTRLTVT.

The chain links TRBV7-6 to TRBJ2-7; TRBD1 is a possible D gene (6 bases). This CDR3 region has 16 residues. The V and J ends lost 1 base and 2 bases respectively, with 15 bases between them. Germline V gene lookup returns CDR1 SGHVS and CDR2 FNYEAQ. CDR3 bases: TGTGCCAGCAGCTTAGGGGGGCAGGGGTCCGCCTACGAGCAGTACTTC. This gives the protein CASSLGGQGSAYEQYF.

This chain links TRBV29-1 with TRBJ2-1; TRBD1 matches at 9 bases. With V trimmed by 5 bases and J by 7 bases, 9 bases remained unmatched. This CDR3 has 14 residues. Germline CDR1 reads SQVTM; CDR2 reads ANQGSEA. For the CDR3, the DNA is TGCAGCGTTAATGTTGGGACAGGGCGAAATGAGCAGTTCTTC. It yields the protein CSVNVGTGRNEQFF.

This chain connects TRBV11-2 to TRBJ2-3; no definite D call. The length of the CDR3 is 15 residues. V lost 4 bases and J lost 5, with 16 bases in between. CDR1 and CDR2 from the germline V gene are SGHAT and FQNNGV. The CDR3 DNA is TGTGCCAGCAGCTCTCGTGAGAGTCAATTAGATACGCAGTATTTT. As protein: CASSSRESQLDTQYF. Full variable domain (rest looked up from reference TRBV11-2 and TRBJ2-3): EAGVAQSPRYKIIEKRQSVAFWCNPISGHATLYWYQQILGQGPKLLIQFQNNGVVDDSQLPKDRFSAERLKGVDSTLKIQPAKLEDSAVYLCASSSRESQLDTQYFGPGTRLTVL.

The sample holds a few counts of this clone. This chain joins TRBV19 and TRBJ2-1, with TRBD2 matching 7 bases. Germline CDR1 reads LNHDA; CDR2 reads SQIVND (reference sequence). This CDR3 region has 15 residues. The J segment lost 6 bases and the V segment lost 5 bases, leaving 10 bases of the junction unmatched. This chain's CDR3 is CASSPRGLRSNEQFF. CDR3 in DNA: TGTGCCAGTAGTCCAAGGGGACTAAGGAGCAATGAGCAGTTCTTC.

CDR3 coding DNA: TGCGCCAGCAGCCCCTTTCCAGCCGCTTATGGGACAGAGCAGTACTTC. The encoded protein is CASSPFPAAYGTEQYF. The chain combines TRBV4-1 with TRBJ2-7; TRBD1 is a possible D gene (6 bases). This CDR3 region has 16 residues. Germline values: CDR1 MGHRA, CDR2 YSYEKL. Deletions cut 4 bases from V and 7 bases from J, with 23 bases between.

V gene TRBV11-3 combines with J gene TRBJ2-5; a weak D match, TRBD1 (5 bases). The CDR3 has 16 residues. The germline V gene has CDR1 SGHNT and CDR2 YENEEA. V lost 1 base to trimming and J lost 5 bases, with 17 bases between them. The CDR3 DNA is TGTGCCAGCAGCTTAGGGAAAGGGGCCGGGTCGGAGACCCAGTACTTC. Translation gives CASSLGKGAGSETQYF.

The DNA of the CDR3 is TGCAGTGCTCGACATACCTACGAGCAGTACTTC. This codes for CSARHTYEQYF. The chain is built from TRBV20-1 and TRBJ2-7; D is undetermined. This CDR3 spans 11 amino acids. V was cut by 5 bases and J by 2 bases, with 7 bases left in between. Per the germline V gene, CDR1 is DFQATT and CDR2 is SNEGSKA (reference sequence).